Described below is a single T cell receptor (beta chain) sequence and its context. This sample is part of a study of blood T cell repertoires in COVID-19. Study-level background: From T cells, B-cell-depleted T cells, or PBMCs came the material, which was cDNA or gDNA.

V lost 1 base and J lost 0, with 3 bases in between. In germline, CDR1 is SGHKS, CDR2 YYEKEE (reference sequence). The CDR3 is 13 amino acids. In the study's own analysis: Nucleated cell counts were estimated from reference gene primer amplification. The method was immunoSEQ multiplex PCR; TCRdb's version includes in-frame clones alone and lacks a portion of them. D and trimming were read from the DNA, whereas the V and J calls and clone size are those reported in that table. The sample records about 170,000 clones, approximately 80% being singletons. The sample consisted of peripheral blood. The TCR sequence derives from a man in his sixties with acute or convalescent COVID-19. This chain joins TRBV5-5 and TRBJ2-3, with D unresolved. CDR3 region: CASSLLSTDTQYF. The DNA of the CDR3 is TGTGCCAGCAGCTTGCTTAGCACAGATACGCAGTATTTT.